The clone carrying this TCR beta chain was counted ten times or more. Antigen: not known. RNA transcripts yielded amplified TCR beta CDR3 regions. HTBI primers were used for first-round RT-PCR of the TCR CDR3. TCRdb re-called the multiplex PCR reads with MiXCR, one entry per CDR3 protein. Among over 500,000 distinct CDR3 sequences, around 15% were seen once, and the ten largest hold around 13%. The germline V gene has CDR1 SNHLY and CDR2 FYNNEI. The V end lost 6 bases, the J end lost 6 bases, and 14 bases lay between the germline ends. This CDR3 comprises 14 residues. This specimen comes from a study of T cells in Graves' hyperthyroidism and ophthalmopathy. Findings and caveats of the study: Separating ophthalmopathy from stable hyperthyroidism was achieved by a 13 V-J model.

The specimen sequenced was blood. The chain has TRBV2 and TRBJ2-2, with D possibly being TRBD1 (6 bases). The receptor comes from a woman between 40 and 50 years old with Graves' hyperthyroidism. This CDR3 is CASSENRDPGELFF. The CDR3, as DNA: TGTGCCAGCAGCGAGAACAGGGATCCCGGGGAGCTGTTTTTT.